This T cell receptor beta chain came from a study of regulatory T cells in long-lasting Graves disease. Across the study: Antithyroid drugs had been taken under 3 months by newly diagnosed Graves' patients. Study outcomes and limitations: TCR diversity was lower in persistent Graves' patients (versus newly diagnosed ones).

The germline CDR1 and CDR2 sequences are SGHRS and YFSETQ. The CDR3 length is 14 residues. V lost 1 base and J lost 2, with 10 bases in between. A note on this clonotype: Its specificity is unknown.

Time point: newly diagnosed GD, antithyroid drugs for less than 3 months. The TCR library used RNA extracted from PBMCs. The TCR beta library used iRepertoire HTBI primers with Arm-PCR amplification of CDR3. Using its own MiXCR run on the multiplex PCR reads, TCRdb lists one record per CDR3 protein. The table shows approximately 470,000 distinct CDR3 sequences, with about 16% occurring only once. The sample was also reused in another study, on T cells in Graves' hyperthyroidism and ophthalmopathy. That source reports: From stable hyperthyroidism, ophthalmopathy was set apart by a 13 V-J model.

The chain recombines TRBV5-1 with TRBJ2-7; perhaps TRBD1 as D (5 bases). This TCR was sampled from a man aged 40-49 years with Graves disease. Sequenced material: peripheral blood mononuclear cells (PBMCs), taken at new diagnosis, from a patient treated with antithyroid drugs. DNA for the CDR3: TGCGCCAGCAGCTTGAAGGGGTCCACCTACGAGCAGTACTTC. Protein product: CASSLKGSTYEQYF.